The table lists the clone carrying this T cell receptor (beta chain) with a few counts. The antigen is undetermined. The data originate from a study of CD8 T cells in ankylosing spondylitis. Quantitative 5'-RACE with molecular barcodes produced the TCR beta libraries. A single record per CDR3 protein comes from TCRdb applying MiXCR to the 5' RACE reads. The top ten hold 1% of the sample, which has under 450,000 distinct CDR3 sequences, 17% seen once. Germline CDR1 is LGHDT and CDR2 is YNNKEL (reference sequence). With 4 bases removed from V and 4 bases from J, the gap between germline ends came to 17 bases. CDR3 length: 15 residues. Findings and limits, study-wide: One TCR beta motif, made up of roughly eight highly homologous variants, appeared characteristic of ankylosing spondylitis blood. Disease-linked clones bore a CD8+ phenotype and were relatively rare in peripheral blood. Several of the motif variants were reported before in synovial fluid and blood from reactive arthritis.

The rearrangement uses TRBV3-1 and TRBJ2-7, with D maybe TRBD2 (5 bases). The TCR comes from a male donor with ankylosing spondylitis. What was sequenced was blood, either unsorted or a sorted T cell fraction (not recorded which). The CDR3 sequence: CASSLERGPNYEQYF. CDR3 bases: TGTGCCAGCAGCCTAGAACGAGGGCCCAATTACGAGCAGTACTTC.